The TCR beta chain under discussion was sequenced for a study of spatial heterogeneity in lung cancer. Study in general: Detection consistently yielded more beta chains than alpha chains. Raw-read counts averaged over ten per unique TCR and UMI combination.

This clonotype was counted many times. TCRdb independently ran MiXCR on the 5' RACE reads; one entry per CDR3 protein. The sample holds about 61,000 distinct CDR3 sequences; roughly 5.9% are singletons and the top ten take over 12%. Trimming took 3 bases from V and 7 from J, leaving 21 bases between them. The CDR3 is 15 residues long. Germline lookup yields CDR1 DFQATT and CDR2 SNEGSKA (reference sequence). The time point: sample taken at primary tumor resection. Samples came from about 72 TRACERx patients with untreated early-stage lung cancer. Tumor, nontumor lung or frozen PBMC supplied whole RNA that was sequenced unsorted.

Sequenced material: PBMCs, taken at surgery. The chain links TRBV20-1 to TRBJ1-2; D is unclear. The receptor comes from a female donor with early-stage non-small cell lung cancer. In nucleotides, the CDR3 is TGCAGTGCTAGCCCCGTCGGGCCCACGGGCCCTGGCTACACCTTC. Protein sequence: CSASPVGPTGPGYTF.